This passage covers 31 T cell receptor beta chains from one sample sequenced in a study of follicular helper T cells after annual influenza vaccination. Assay used: immunoSEQ multiplex PCR; TCRdb lists only in-frame clones, some missing. Among some 9,300 clones listed, 80% to 90% were seen once. The sample's time point: 2015-2016 season, 7 days after influenza vaccination. The sequencing used CXCR5+ CD38- circulating T follicular helper cells from blood, collected 7 days after influenza vaccination. Subset here: circulating Tfh, non-naive CD4+CXCR5+PD-1+ (ICOS+CD38+ or ICOS-CD38-). The source is an adult who received the influenza vaccine.

The chain joins TRBV7-2 to TRBJ1-1; 7 bases align to TRBD1. CDR3 length equals 14 residues. Trimming took 4 bases from V and 3 from J; bases not matched to a gene: 5. Germline V gene lookup returns CDR1 SGHTA and CDR2 FQGNSA. The CDR3 is CASSSQGEDTEAFF. The DNA for the CDR3 is TGTGCCAGCAGCTCGCAGGGGGAAGACACTGAAGCTTTCTTT.

The rearrangement uses TRBV7-8 and TRBJ2-7, with 7 bases matching TRBD2. The trim removed 6 bases at V and 2 bases at J, leaving 10 bases unmatched. CDR3 length: 15 residues. Per the germline V gene, CDR1 is SGHVS and CDR2 is FQNEAQ. The chain's CDR3 is CASSLTPGGTYEQYF. For the CDR3, the DNA is TGTGCCAGCAGTTTAACCCCGGGGGGAACCTACGAGCAGTACTTC.

The V gene is TRBV6-5, the J gene TRBJ2-7; TRBD1 agrees at 7 bases. Germline trimming cut 4 bases from V and 13 bases from J; bases unmatched to any gene: 10. The length of the CDR3 is 12 residues. Germline V gene lookup returns CDR1 MNHEY and CDR2 SVGAGI. CDR3 protein: CASSSRQGYHYF. The CDR3 nucleotides read TGTGCCAGCAGTTCCAGACAGGGTTACCACTACTTC.

This chain uses TRBV5-1 with TRBJ2-1, with 7 bases identical to TRBD1. Germline CDR1 reads SGHRS; CDR2 reads YFSETQ. The length of the CDR3 is 15 residues. The V and J ends lost 4 bases and 4 bases, in that order; junction bases with no gene match: 8. CDR3 sequence (DNA): TGCGCCAGCAGCATCGGGACAGAACTATACAATGAGCAGTTCTTC. Protein sequence: CASSIGTELYNEQFF.

The chain links TRBV6-1 to TRBJ1-2; TRBD1 matches at 8 bases. Trimming cost V 4 bases and J 10 bases; bases outside gene matches: 11. The CDR3 contains 14 residues. Per germline, CDR1 MNHNS and CDR2 SASEGT. The CDR3 bases are TGTGCCAGCAGTGTCGGGACAGGTGGTGGGGACTACACCTTC. Encoded protein: CASSVGTGGGDYTF.

The CDR3 DNA reads TGTGCCTGGAGTGTAACTGACAAGTCTCTCACTGAAGCTTTCTTT. This sequence encodes CAWSVTDKSLTEAFF. The chain recombines TRBV30 with TRBJ1-1; D is unclear. The ends were cut back, 0 bases at V and 4 bases at J, with 15 bases in the middle. The germline CDR1 and CDR2 sequences are GTSNPN and SVGIG (reference sequence). This CDR3 is 15 amino acids long.

This chain links TRBV1 with TRBJ2-7; whether TRBD2, the table's D call, matches the DNA was not checked. TRBV1 is reported as a pseudogene. This CDR3 spans 14 amino acids. The CDR3 DNA is TGCACCAGCAGCCAAGCCGGGCGGGGTTACGAGCAGTACTTC. Protein product: CTSSQAGRGYEQYF.

The gene calls are TRBV7-9 and TRBJ2-3; 9 bases line up with TRBD2. The CDR3 loop spans 14 amino acids. Germline V lookup: CDR1 SEHNR, CDR2 FQNEAQ (reference sequence). V lost 5 bases and J lost 6; bases outside the gene matches: 6. The CDR3 nucleotides read TGTGCCAGCAGCCCACTTGCGGGGGGGGATACGCAGTATTTT. As protein: CASSPLAGGDTQYF.

The rearrangement links TRBV4-3 to TRBJ2-3; perhaps TRBD2 as D (7 bases). Germline values: CDR1 LGHNA, CDR2 YSLEER. V was trimmed by 4 bases and J by 2 bases, leaving 13 bases between them. The CDR3 has 15 residues. The CDR3 DNA reads as TGCGCCAGCAGCCGCTCGGGGGGCCCCACAGATACGCAGTATTTT. It codes for CASSRSGGPTDTQYF.

This clone has only one observation. A read error may produce the germline difference seen at one junction end. This sequence joins TRBV2 and TRBJ2-1; the D gene is possibly TRBD1 (6 bases). This CDR3 is built from 14 residues. The germline V gene has CDR1 SNHLY and CDR2 FYNNEI. Written as DNA, the CDR3 is TGTGCCAGCAGAGCCGATACAGAGGACAGTGAGGAGTTCTTC. Its protein product is CASRADTEDSEEFF.

The chain carries TRBV5-1 and TRBJ2-3; D gene uncertain. The CDR3 is 15 residues long. V lost 0 bases and J lost 2, with 10 bases in between. Germline CDR1 SGHRS, CDR2 YFSETQ. The CDR3 region is CASSLDSGPTDTQYF. Written as DNA, the CDR3 is TGCGCCAGCAGCTTGGATTCAGGACCCACAGATACGCAGTATTTT.

This sequence joins TRBV6-1 and TRBJ2-3; D is possibly TRBD2 (6 bases). Germline CDR1 MNHNS, CDR2 SASEGT. The CDR3 length is 15 residues. The germline V and J ends were trimmed by 7 bases and 4 bases, with 18 bases remaining between them. CDR3 DNA sequence: TGTGCCAGCACTACCCGGCCAGGAGGGGCAGATACGCAGTATTTT. Amino acid sequence: CASTTRPGGADTQYF.

This chain uses TRBV11-2 with TRBJ1-4, with no clear D. CDR3 size: 13 residues. In germline, CDR1 is SGHAT, CDR2 FQNNGV. Trimming stripped 0 bases from V and 8 bases from J, with 7 bases between. The CDR3 DNA is TGTGCCAGCAGCTTAGAGGGTGGGGAAAAACTGTTTTTT. Residues: CASSLEGGEKLFF.

The chain has TRBV5-6 and TRBJ1-1, with unresolved D. Germline CDR1 SGHDT, CDR2 YYEEEE. CDR3 length: 16 amino acids. Trimming cost V 1 base and J 11 bases, with 24 bases left between them. CDR3 coding DNA: TGTGCCAGCAGCTTGCGATTCGGTCTTCGAGGGATGGGTGCTTTCTTT. This sequence encodes CASSLRFGLRGMGAFF.

The rearrangement joins TRBV5-4 to TRBJ2-3, with 11 bases fitting TRBD2. The CDR3 spans 16 residues. V gave up 2 bases and J gave up 4 bases; unmatched junction bases: 6. Looked up from germline, CDR1 is SGHNT and CDR2 is YYREEE (reference sequence). In DNA, the CDR3 is TGTGCCAGCAGCTTAAAACCGGGACTAGCGGCAGATACGCAGTATTTT. Protein: CASSLKPGLAADTQYF.

V is TRBV2 and J is TRBJ2-4, with D perhaps TRBD2 (5 bases). CDR3 length: 12 residues. Germline lookup yields CDR1 SNHLY and CDR2 FYNNEI. V was cut by 7 bases and J by 5 bases, with 9 bases left in between. The CDR3 nucleotides are TGTGCCAGCAACGGGAATGAAAACATTCAGTACTTC. Its protein product is CASNGNENIQYF.

The chain links TRBV19 to TRBJ2-3; TRBD1 might be the D (5 bases). The CDR3 has 13 amino acids. Trimming left V 5 bases short and J 2 bases short, with 8 bases between. Germline values: CDR1 LNHDA, CDR2 SQIVND (reference sequence). CDR3 sequence: CASSGAHTDTQYF. CDR3 nucleotides: TGTGCCAGTAGTGGGGCACACACAGATACGCAGTATTTT.

This chain uses TRBV19 with TRBJ2-7; 9 bases are shared with TRBD1. The CDR3 is made up of 13 amino acids. Germline V gene sequence: CDR1 LNHDA, CDR2 SQIVND (reference sequence). Trimming took 5 bases from V and 1 from J; bases not matched to a gene: 0. CDR3 loop: CASSDRGSYEQYF. CDR3 in DNA: TGTGCCAGTAGTGACAGGGGGTCCTACGAGCAGTACTTC.

The chain has TRBV7-9 and TRBJ2-1; weak D call: TRBD2 (5 bases). Germline V gene lookup returns CDR1 SEHNR and CDR2 FQNEAQ (reference sequence). The CDR3 has 15 amino acids. Trimming took off 3 bases at V and 7 bases at J, with 16 bases between the two ends. DNA for the CDR3: TGTGCCAGCAGCTTGGCGGAGGAATTTTCAAATGAGCAGTTCTTC. It translates to CASSLAEEFSNEQFF.

This chain links TRBV23-1 with TRBJ1-3, with D perhaps matching TRBD1 (5 bases). TRBV23-1 is recorded as an ORF, its role being uncertain. Trimming removed 11 bases from V and 0 bases from J, with 23 bases in between. The CDR3 runs 17 residues. The CDR3 DNA sequence: TGCGCCCCAAGGGCGTCTCATGGGGCGAGCTCTGGAAACACCATATATTTT. It codes for CAPRASHGASSGNTIYF.

A note on this clone: Other DNA sequences of this sample code for an identical CDR3. The chain couples TRBV6-5 to TRBJ2-6; D is undetermined. Trimming pared 5 bases from V and 0 bases from J, leaving 5 bases between. CDR1 is MNHEY and CDR2 is SVGAGI in the germline V gene. The CDR3 is 14 amino acids. The CDR3 nucleotides read TGTGCCAGCAGTAGAAACTCTGGGGCCAACGTCCTGACTTTC. Protein sequence: CASSRNSGANVLTF.

This clone has just a few counts. The CDR3 coding sequence is TGTGCCAGCAGCCAGGAGGGTTACGAAAAACTGTTTTTT. Protein product: CASSQEGYEKLFF. V and J are TRBV6-6 and TRBJ1-4; no reliable D call. CDR1 is MNHNY and CDR2 is SVGAGI in the germline V gene (reference sequence). Trimming took off 6 bases at V and 8 bases at J, with 13 bases between the two ends. The CDR3 is made up of 13 amino acids.

The rearrangement uses TRBV7-8 and TRBJ2-7; D is perhaps TRBD1 (6 bases). Per germline, CDR1 SGHVS and CDR2 FQNEAQ. The V and J ends lost 5 bases and 4 bases respectively, with 21 bases between them. CDR3 length: 16 amino acids. The CDR3 region is CASSPLQGSHRYEQYF. CDR3 nucleotide sequence: TGTGCCAGCAGCCCATTACAGGGCTCCCACCGGTACGAGCAGTACTTC. The variable domain in full, completed from reference TRBV7-8 and TRBJ2-7, reads GAGVSQSPRYKVAKRGQDVALRCDPISGHVSLFWYQQALGQGPEFLTYFQNEAQLDKSGLPSDRFFAERPEGSVSTLKIQRTQQEDSAVYLCASSPLQGSHRYEQYFGPGTRLTVT.

The V and J genes are TRBV19 and TRBJ1-2; 8 nucleotides line up with TRBD1. The CDR3 spans 12 residues. With V trimmed by 8 bases and J by 4 bases, 3 bases remained unmatched. The germline CDR1 and CDR2 sequences are LNHDA and SQIVND (reference sequence). CDR3 in DNA: TGTGCCAGTCAGGGGGCCGTCTATGGCTACACCTTC. Translation: CASQGAVYGYTF.

This chain links TRBV11-2 with TRBJ1-1; D might be TRBD1 (6 bases). Trimming left V 6 bases short and J 7 bases short, with 18 bases between. This CDR3 spans 14 amino acids. Germline V CDR1 and CDR2: SGHAT, FQNNGV. CDR3 sequence: CASSRDMRGGEAFF. The CDR3 coding sequence is TGTGCCAGCAGTCGGGACATGCGGGGCGGTGAAGCTTTCTTT.

This rearrangement joins TRBV29-1 to TRBJ2-7; D might be TRBD2 (7 bases). Germline loops: CDR1 SQVTM, CDR2 ANQGSEA. The CDR3 consists of 13 residues. The V and J ends lost 4 bases and 3 bases respectively, with 13 bases between them. In DNA form, the CDR3 reads TGCAGCGTTGCGAAAGGGGGGGGCTACGAGCAGTACTTC. Translation: CSVAKGGGYEQYF.

In its sample, this clone was seen a few times. The V call is TRBV7-2, the J call TRBJ1-5; TRBD1 agrees at 8 bases. The junction had 9 bases not matched to a gene; V was cut back by 5 bases and J by 9 bases. This CDR3 region has 14 residues. The germline V gene has CDR1 SGHTA and CDR2 FQGNSA. The chain's CDR3 is CASSAGTGPRPQHF. CDR3 nucleotide sequence: TGTGCCAGCAGCGCGGGGACAGGCCCTCGGCCCCAGCATTTT. Based on the CDR3 plus reference TRBV7-2 and TRBJ1-5, the full variable domain is GAGVSQSPSNKVTEKGKDVELRCDPISGHTALYWYRQSLGQGLEFLIYFQGNSAPDKSGLPSDRFSAERTGGSVSTLTIQRTQQEDSAVYLCASSAGTGPRPQHFGDGTRLSIL.

This chain connects TRBV9 to TRBJ2-7, with D maybe TRBD1 (6 bases). Trimming pared 3 bases from V and 3 bases from J, leaving 16 bases between. This CDR3 has 15 amino acids. Germline CDR1 and CDR2: SGDLS and YYNGEE. The CDR3 DNA reads TGTGCCAGCAGCGCGGGGACAAATTCGTTCTACGAGCAGTACTTC. It encodes CASSAGTNSFYEQYF.

This clone showed up just once. V usage is TRBV18 and J usage is TRBJ1-1; 8 bases line up with TRBD1. Trimming cost V 3 bases and J 6 bases; bases outside gene matches: 3. This CDR3 comprises 13 residues. Germline V gives CDR1 KGHSH, CDR2 LQKENI. CDR3 sequence reads: CASSPEQGAEAFF. In DNA form, the CDR3 reads TGTGCCAGCTCACCGGAACAGGGGGCTGAAGCTTTCTTT.

This clone was seen a single time. The V gene is TRBV29-1, the J gene TRBJ1-1; D ambiguous. Between the trimmed V and J ends, which lost 3 bases and 3 bases, there was a span of 11 bases. Looked up from germline, CDR1 is SQVTM and CDR2 is ANQGSEA. The length of the CDR3 is 13 residues. The CDR3 nucleotides are TGCAGCGTTGAGGACGGGAGGGACACTGAAGCTTTCTTT. Amino acids: CSVEDGRDTEAFF.

V and J are TRBV11-3 and TRBJ1-6; 7 nucleotides line up with TRBD1. Losses at the gene ends were 4 bases for V and 7 bases for J; bases not matched to a gene: 7. The CDR3 is made up of 15 amino acids. Germline V gene sequence: CDR1 SGHNT, CDR2 YENEEA. This CDR3 reads CASSSSGTENSPLHF. As DNA, the CDR3 is TGTGCCAGCAGCTCCTCCGGGACAGAAAATTCACCCCTCCACTTT.